The subject of this entry is one TCR beta chain. This sample was taken from a study of cytomegalovirus exposure and HLA in healthy donors. The CDR3 has 16 amino acids. Germline V gives CDR1 LNHDA, CDR2 SQIVND (reference sequence). V was pared by 1 base and J by 3 bases, with 15 bases between. The primer mix had 60 Vbeta and 13 Jbeta primers. TCRdb keeps only in-frame clones here, not all; method: immunoSEQ multiplex PCR. The table has more than 110,000 clones, around 79% seen once. This receptor was identified in a female donor in good health and CMV-seronegative. Sequenced: PBMCs. V is TRBV19 and J is TRBJ2-5, with D perhaps matching TRBD1 (5 bases). The DNA of the CDR3 is TGTGCCAGTAGTATAGCCTCAGGGTTTGTAAAAGAGACCCAGTACTTC. Protein: CASSIASGFVKETQYF.